Presented here are 32 T cell receptor beta chains from one specimen sequenced in a study of blood T cell repertoires in COVID-19. Assay used: immunoSEQ multiplex PCR; TCRdb lists only in-frame clones, some missing. This table has tens of thousands of clones, about nine tenths appearing once. The sequencing sample was made of peripheral blood. The source is a man in his thirties or forties with acute or convalescent COVID-19.

The chain joins TRBV7-9 to TRBJ1-4; unclear D gene. Germline V gives CDR1 SEHNR, CDR2 FQNEAQ (reference sequence). The CDR3 consists of 12 residues. V lost 5 bases and J lost 8, with 9 bases in between. The CDR3 nucleotides are TGTGCCAGCAGCCCAGGAAGCGAAAAACTGTTTTTT. It yields the protein CASSPGSEKLFF.

The chain recombines TRBV6-2 or TRBV6-3 with TRBJ2-2; D remains ambiguous. The germline gives CDR1 MNHEY, CDR2 SVGEGT. The V and J ends lost 2 bases and 7 bases respectively, with 8 bases between them. This CDR3 is built from 13 residues. This CDR3 is CASSYEPHGELFF. The CDR3 DNA reads as TGTGCCAGCAGTTACGAGCCTCACGGGGAGCTGTTTTTT.

The sample holds a few counts of this clone. Other DNA sequences from this sample encode an identical CDR3 as well. V usage is TRBV4-1 and J usage is TRBJ2-1; D remains unclear. The CDR3 length is 18 residues. Germline V gene lookup returns CDR1 MGHRA and CDR2 YSYEKL. Between the trimmed V and J ends, which lost 0 bases and 0 bases, there was a span of 15 bases. This CDR3 reads CASSQEAGFWSSYNEQFF. CDR3 in DNA: TGCGCCAGCAGCCAAGAGGCTGGGTTTTGGAGCTCCTACAATGAGCAGTTCTTC.

The chain has TRBV5-1 and TRBJ1-6; no clear D. Looked up from germline, CDR1 is SGHRS and CDR2 is YFSETQ. The ends were cut back, 1 base at V and 4 bases at J, with 9 bases in the middle. This CDR3 is built from 15 residues. The DNA of the CDR3 is TGCGCCAGCAGCTTGCTAGGAGGGTATAATTCACCCCTCCACTTT. Amino acid sequence: CASSLLGGYNSPLHF.

This chain's CDR3 is CASSLAGAGLTTEAFF. In nucleotides, the CDR3 is TGTGCCAGCAGCTTAGCAGGGGCAGGGCTCACGACTGAAGCTTTCTTT. The rearrangement joins TRBV7-8 to TRBJ1-1, with D maybe TRBD1 (5 bases). Trimming shortened V by 0 bases and J by 5 bases, and 16 bases separated the two germline ends. This CDR3 contains 16 residues. Germline V gives CDR1 SGHVS, CDR2 FQNEAQ.

This chain joins TRBV2 and TRBJ2-7; 8 nucleotides agree with TRBD2. The J segment lost 1 base and the V segment lost 6 bases, leaving 11 bases of the junction unmatched. Germline V gene lookup returns CDR1 SNHLY and CDR2 FYNNEI. CDR3 length: 16 amino acids. CDR3 protein: CASRSLWGLESYEQYF. As DNA, the CDR3 is TGTGCCAGCAGAAGTTTATGGGGACTAGAATCCTACGAGCAGTACTTC.

The count of this clone is one. The chain recombines TRBV19 with TRBJ2-5, with D perhaps matching TRBD2 (6 bases). Germline V gene sequence: CDR1 LNHDA, CDR2 SQIVND (reference sequence). V was pared by 7 bases and J by 5 bases, with 14 bases between. This CDR3 contains 13 residues. The CDR3 DNA follows: TGTGCCAGTAATGTGGAGGGTTCGGAGACCCAGTACTTC. This codes for CASNVEGSETQYF.

This chain connects TRBV2 to TRBJ1-2; 8 bases are a match to TRBD1. Trimming took 6 bases from V and 4 from J; bases not matched to a gene: 4. Germline assignment: CDR1 SNHLY and CDR2 FYNNEI. This CDR3 contains 13 residues. The CDR3 DNA is TGTGCCAGCAGAACGGACAGGGCCTATGGCTACACCTTC. Amino acid sequence: CASRTDRAYGYTF.

This chain connects TRBV10-2 to TRBJ1-6, with TRBD1 matching over 7 bases. The CDR3 extends over 15 amino acids. V lost 6 bases and J lost 4; bases outside the gene matches: 6. Germline V lookup: CDR1 WSHSY, CDR2 SAAADI. The CDR3 DNA follows: TGCGCCAGCAGACTCACAGGGGATTATAATTCACCCCTCCACTTT. Encoded protein: CASRLTGDYNSPLHF.

This chain links TRBV5-4 with TRBJ2-3; no reliable D call. Trimming pared 4 bases from V and 4 bases from J, leaving 13 bases between. The CDR3 has 14 amino acids. The V gene's germline CDR1 is SGHNT and CDR2 YYREEE (reference sequence). For the CDR3, the DNA is TGTGCCAGCAGCATGACAAGTGAAGCAGATACGCAGTATTTT. The encoded protein is CASSMTSEADTQYF.

A few counts support this clone. The V call is TRBV2, the J call TRBJ1-5; 9 positions match TRBD1. This CDR3 contains 15 residues. Germline V lookup: CDR1 SNHLY, CDR2 FYNNEI. J lost 2 bases, V lost 3 bases, and 2 bases had no gene match. CDR3 sequence: CASSDTGGGNQPQHF. CDR3 bases: TGTGCCAGCAGTGATACAGGGGGCGGCAATCAGCCCCAGCATTTT. Using reference TRBV2 and TRBJ1-5 for the parts outside the CDR3, the full variable domain is EPEVTQTPSHQVTQMGQEVILRCVPISNHLYFYWYRQILGQKVEFLVSFYNNEISEKSEIFDDQFSVERPDGSNFTLKIRSTKLEDSAMYFCASSDTGGGNQPQHFGDGTRLSIL.

The chain links TRBV4-2 to TRBJ2-7; unclear D gene. Germline V gene sequence: CDR1 LGHNA, CDR2 YNFKEQ. The CDR3 runs to 15 residues. V gave up 0 bases and J gave up 3 bases, with 12 bases separating them. The CDR3 spells CASSQDSLSFYEQYF. CDR3 DNA: TGTGCCAGCAGCCAAGATTCGCTATCGTTCTACGAGCAGTACTTC.

The chain joins TRBV25-1 to TRBJ2-7; 7 nucleotides match TRBD1. The V and J ends lost 11 bases and 0 bases, in that order; junction bases with no gene match: 10. Germline CDR1 MGHDK, CDR2 SYGVNS. The CDR3 length is 14 residues. DNA for the CDR3: TGTGCCTGGGTGGAGACAGGGAGCTCCTACGAGCAGTACGTC. Its translation: CAWVETGSSYEQYV.

This rearrangement joins TRBV6-2 or TRBV6-3 to TRBJ2-4; TRBD1 aligns across 8 bases. After removal of 5 bases from V and 3 bases from J, the junction contained 9 bases not matched to a gene. The germline V gene has CDR1 MNHEY and CDR2 SVGEGT. The CDR3 is made up of 16 amino acids. Here the CDR3 reads CASSEGQDVGKNIQYF. Written as DNA, the CDR3 is TGTGCCAGCAGTGAGGGACAGGATGTTGGCAAAAACATTCAGTACTTC.

The chain carries TRBV4-3 and TRBJ2-7, with D possibly being TRBD1 (5 bases). CDR1 and CDR2 (germline): LGHNA, YSLEER. The V end lost 0 bases, the J end lost 0 bases, and 9 bases lay between the germline ends. The CDR3 runs 15 residues. Here the CDR3 DNA reads TGCGCCAGCAGCCAAGAAAAGGACAACTCCTACGAGCAGTACTTC. It is translated as CASSQEKDNSYEQYF.

The chain joins TRBV18 to TRBJ2-2; TRBD2 might be the D (6 bases). The CDR3 has 16 amino acids. V gave up 3 bases and J gave up 1 base, with 12 bases separating them. Germline CDR1 is KGHSH and CDR2 is LQKENI. The CDR3 protein is CASSPVRGLNTGELFF. CDR3 in DNA: TGTGCCAGCTCACCCGTACGGGGGTTGAACACCGGGGAGCTGTTTTTT.

The chain uses TRBV2 and TRBJ1-3, with D perhaps TRBD1 (5 bases). Between the trimmed V and J ends, which lost 3 bases and 1 base, there was a span of 28 bases. Per germline, CDR1 SNHLY and CDR2 FYNNEI. CDR3 length: 21 residues. For the CDR3, the DNA is TGTGCCAGCAGTGAGACGTGGATGTCAGGGTCTCGACCCTTTTCTGGAAACACCATATATTTT. Amino acids: CASSETWMSGSRPFSGNTIYF.

The chain combines TRBV5-6 with TRBJ2-1; 9 nucleotides line up with TRBD2. V gave up 3 bases and J gave up 8 bases; unmatched junction bases: 15. CDR3 length: 17 amino acids. Germline lookup yields CDR1 SGHDT and CDR2 YYEEEE. The CDR3 coding sequence is TGTGCCAGCAGCTACACGCCGGGGACTAGCATAGGGTATGAGCAGTTCTTC. Translating it yields CASSYTPGTSIGYEQFF.

The J gene is TRBJ2-3, the V gene TRBV30, with 13 bases aligning to TRBD2. The CDR3 totals 16 residues. Trimming at V came to 2 bases and at J to 4 bases, leaving 6 bases not matched to a gene. Germline CDR1 is GTSNPN and CDR2 is SVGIG (reference sequence). CDR3 DNA sequence: TGTGCCTGGAGTCTCGGACTAGCGGGGGTGGCAGATACGCAGTATTTT. Translating gives CAWSLGLAGVADTQYF.

The CDR3 spells CASRGSGAVGGYTF. In DNA form, the CDR3 reads TGTGCCAGCCGAGGGTCAGGGGCCGTAGGTGGCTACACCTTC. This chain uses TRBV6-5 with TRBJ1-2, with D tentatively TRBD1 (6 bases). V was trimmed by 8 bases and J by 7 bases, leaving 20 bases between them. Germline CDR1 and CDR2: MNHEY and SVGAGI. This CDR3 has 14 residues.

V gene TRBV5-1 combines with J gene TRBJ1-1; D is possibly TRBD1 (6 bases). Trimming took 4 bases from V and 3 from J, leaving 16 bases between them. Germline lookup yields CDR1 SGHRS and CDR2 YFSETQ. The CDR3 sequence is 15 residues long. CDR3 region: CASSPLADRDTEAFF. Written as DNA, the CDR3 is TGCGCCAGCAGCCCCCTAGCGGACAGAGACACTGAAGCTTTCTTT.

The chain is built from TRBV28 and TRBJ1-5; 8 bases fit TRBD1. The CDR3 is 15 amino acids. Germline CDR1 reads MDHEN; CDR2 reads SYDVKM. V shed 1 base, J shed 7 bases, and the junction held 6 bases outside the gene matches. DNA of the CDR3: TGTGCCAGCAGTTTATTAGACAGGGGAAGGCAGCCCCAGCATTTT. It translates to CASSLLDRGRQPQHF.

CDR3 DNA sequence: TGTGCCAGCAGCCAAGGGGGGCCCGGAGGCACTGAAGCTTTCTTT. Its protein is CASSQGGPGGTEAFF. The chain uses TRBV4-2 and TRBJ1-1; D possibly corresponds to TRBD1 (6 bases). V was pared by 1 base and J by 4 bases, with 13 bases between. Per the germline V gene, CDR1 is LGHNA and CDR2 is YNFKEQ. This CDR3 contains 15 residues.

The rearrangement uses TRBV6-2 or TRBV6-3 and TRBJ2-7; 7 nucleotides align to TRBD1. Losses at the gene ends were 6 bases for V and 5 bases for J; bases not matched to a gene: 4. The CDR3 has 12 residues. Germline assignment: CDR1 MNHEY and CDR2 SVGEGT. DNA of the CDR3: TGTGCCAGCAGCACCACAGGGGACGAGCAGTACTTC. Protein: CASSTTGDEQYF.

The rearrangement joins TRBV4-2 to TRBJ1-3, with TRBD1 as a possible D gene (5 bases). The V end lost 4 bases, the J end lost 2 bases, and 15 bases lay between the germline ends. The CDR3 is made up of 16 amino acids. Per germline, CDR1 LGHNA and CDR2 YNFKEQ. The CDR3 sequence is CASSLGTAGTGNTIYF. CDR3 in DNA: TGTGCCAGCAGCCTGGGCACTGCAGGGACTGGAAACACCATATATTTT.

This clone was observed once. The chain is built from TRBV7-9 and TRBJ2-6; 7 bases align to TRBD1. The V gene end was trimmed by 4 bases and the J gene end by 9 bases; junction bases not matched to a gene: 6. The CDR3 sequence is 14 residues long. Germline V lookup: CDR1 SEHNR, CDR2 FQNEAQ (reference sequence). The CDR3 spells CASSSDRVVNVLTF. The CDR3 coding sequence is TGTGCCAGCAGCTCCGACAGGGTTGTCAACGTCCTGACTTTC.

The chain has TRBV5-1 and TRBJ2-5, with TRBD2 matching over 11 bases. The CDR3 has 16 residues. V shed 2 bases, J shed 2 bases, and the junction held 5 bases outside the gene matches. The V gene's germline CDR1 is SGHRS and CDR2 YFSETQ. CDR3 in amino acids: CASSFLAGGGQETQYF. The DNA for the CDR3 is TGCGCCAGCAGCTTCTTAGCGGGAGGGGGTCAAGAGACCCAGTACTTC.

This clone was recorded only once. The J gene is TRBJ2-5, the V gene TRBV7-2; tentative D call: TRBD2 (5 bases). CDR1 and CDR2 (germline): SGHTA, FQGNSA. The CDR3 is 15 residues long. Trimming left V 1 base short and J 5 bases short, with 14 bases between. The CDR3 sequence is CASSLGIAIRETQYF. CDR3 in DNA: TGTGCCAGCAGCTTAGGAATAGCGATCAGGGAGACCCAGTACTTC.

The chain recombines TRBV5-6 with TRBJ2-4; D is perhaps TRBD2 (6 bases). Germline V gene lookup returns CDR1 SGHDT and CDR2 YYEEEE. This CDR3 is 14 amino acids long. The V gene lost 5 bases and the J gene lost 3 bases, with 12 bases spanning the gap. CDR3 coding DNA: TGTGCCAGCAGTGTGGGGACTCTCAAAAACATTCAGTACTTC. As protein: CASSVGTLKNIQYF.

This sequence joins TRBV11-2 and TRBJ1-4, with TRBD1 identical over 12 bases. V gave up 5 bases and J gave up 8 bases; unmatched junction bases: 3. The V gene's germline CDR1 is SGHAT and CDR2 FQNNGV. This CDR3 comprises 14 residues. The CDR3 is CASSLGTGGEKLFF. CDR3 sequence (DNA): TGTGCCAGCAGCCTTGGGACAGGGGGCGAAAAACTGTTTTTT. Filled out from reference TRBV11-2 and TRBJ1-4, the complete variable domain reads EAGVAQSPRYKIIEKRQSVAFWCNPISGHATLYWYQQILGQGPKLLIQFQNNGVVDDSQLPKDRFSAERLKGVDSTLKIQPAKLEDSAVYLCASSLGTGGEKLFFGSGTQLSVL.

V usage is TRBV9 and J usage is TRBJ2-2; D perhaps matches TRBD2 (6 bases). The V end was cut by 4 bases, the J end by 7 bases, with 11 bases between. CDR1 and CDR2 from the germline V gene are SGDLS and YYNGEE. The CDR3 length is 13 residues. The CDR3 loop reads CASSSAGRGELFF. CDR3 coding DNA: TGTGCCAGCAGCTCAGCGGGTCGCGGGGAGCTGTTTTTT.

V gene TRBV5-1 combines with J gene TRBJ1-2; D remains unclear. Germline V gene sequence: CDR1 SGHRS, CDR2 YFSETQ. The CDR3 has 12 amino acids. With 2 bases removed from V and 4 bases from J, the gap between germline ends came to 6 bases. The CDR3 region has the DNA TGCGCCAGCAGCTTTGAGGGCTATGGCTACACCTTC. This codes for CASSFEGYGYTF.